The present T cell receptor beta chain was sequenced within a study of T cell responses to AZD1222 COVID-19 vaccine. Germline CDR1 is MNHEY and CDR2 is SMNVEV (reference sequence). CDR3 length equals 15 residues. V was shortened by 2 bases and J by 2 bases, with 13 bases between the two germline ends. The method was immunoSEQ multiplex PCR; TCRdb's version includes in-frame clones alone and lacks a portion of them. The profile shows 130,000 or so clones, roughly nine tenths of them singletons. Study outcomes and limitations: Only a handful of people who got AZD1222 tested seropositive at baseline. There were mostly white British donors and more females than males, and clonal diversity was possibly underestimated. Spike-specific TCR depth and breadth grew after two AZD1222 doses. Epitopes outside B.1.351 and B.1.1.7 mutated regions reportedly drew nearly half of spike TCRs.

Comments on this clone: Its cognate antigen is unknown.

The TCR was taken from an adult in good health. This chain uses TRBV27 with TRBJ2-7; unclear D gene. Sample: peripheral blood, taken on day 0 of AZD1222 vaccination. The CDR3 coding sequence is TGTGCCAGCAGTTTAAAAGTGGGTGGGACCTACGAGCAGTACTTC. Translated, it gives CASSLKVGGTYEQYF.